The 28 T cell receptor beta chains in this list originate from one sample, sequenced in a study of blood T cell repertoires in COVID-19. The protocol was immunoSEQ multiplex PCR, while the TCRdb copy is restricted to in-frame clones and leaves out a portion. The sample shows hundreds of thousands of clones, more than 75% of them seen only once. The source material was peripheral blood. The receptors were sampled from a woman aged 18-30 years who had recovered from COVID-19.

V usage is TRBV4-1 and J usage is TRBJ1-2; D unclear. Trimming stripped 0 bases from V and 6 bases from J, with 11 bases between. CDR3 size: 14 residues. Germline V CDR1 and CDR2: MGHRA, YSYEKL. This CDR3 is CASSQDNSPDGYTF. CDR3 sequence (DNA): TGCGCCAGCAGCCAAGATAACAGTCCAGATGGCTACACCTTC.

There are a few counts of this clone. CDR3 nucleotides: TGTGCCAGCAGTGCAGGGGGAGGAAGCGCAGATACGCAGTATTTT. This codes for CASSAGGGSADTQYF. The chain couples TRBV6-4 to TRBJ2-3, with D perhaps matching TRBD1 (7 bases). Trimming took 4 bases from V and 4 from J, leaving 15 bases between them. The V gene's germline CDR1 is MRHNA and CDR2 SNTAGT. This CDR3 is 15 amino acids long.

In its sample, this clone was seen once. The V and J genes are TRBV19 and TRBJ1-4; the D gene is possibly TRBD1 (5 bases). Trimming cost V 1 base and J 7 bases, with 10 bases left between them. The CDR3 is 14 amino acids. Germline CDR1 is LNHDA and CDR2 is SQIVND (reference sequence). The CDR3 DNA reads TGTGCCAGTAGTATAGCAGGGTACGGTGAAAAACTGTTTTTT. It specifies CASSIAGYGEKLFF.

The chain couples TRBV28 to TRBJ1-2; tentative D call: TRBD1 (5 bases). The length of the CDR3 is 16 residues. Germline assignment: CDR1 MDHEN and CDR2 SYDVKM. V lost 1 base and J 8 bases, leaving 20 bases between the germline ends. The CDR3 region is CASSLLGLVGAGGYTF. The CDR3 DNA follows: TGTGCCAGCAGTTTATTAGGCCTAGTAGGGGCCGGGGGCTACACCTTC.

V and J are TRBV10-3 and TRBJ1-5; no definite D call. In germline, CDR1 is ENHRY, CDR2 SYGVKD. V lost 1 base and J lost 0, with 4 bases in between. The CDR3 totals 14 residues. The DNA for the CDR3 is TGTGCCATCAGTGAGTTTAATAGCAATCAGCCCCAGCATTTT. Amino acids: CAISEFNSNQPQHF.

This chain uses TRBV27 with TRBJ1-2; 9 nucleotides agree with TRBD1. The germline CDR1 and CDR2 sequences are MNHEY and SMNVEV (reference sequence). The CDR3 has 15 amino acids. V trimming: 5 bases; J trimming: 8 bases; junction bases outside the gene matches: 12. DNA of the CDR3: TGTGCCAGCAGTCCTGGACAGGGGCTTCCCTGGGGCTACACCTTC. As protein: CASSPGQGLPWGYTF.

Points on this clone: Other DNA sequences in the sample encode the same CDR3. The V and J genes are TRBV7-2 and TRBJ2-1; 11 nucleotides match TRBD2. Germline V lookup: CDR1 SGHTA, CDR2 FQGNSA. The CDR3 is made up of 15 amino acids. V lost 1 base, J lost 12 bases, and 8 bases stayed unmatched. The CDR3 spells CASSLELAGGSLQFF. The CDR3 DNA follows: TGTGCCAGCAGCTTAGAGCTAGCGGGAGGATCGCTGCAGTTCTTC.

The table lists this clone with a count of one. J is TRBJ2-1 and V is TRBV9; the D gene is possibly TRBD2 (5 bases). CDR1 and CDR2 (germline): SGDLS, YYNGEE. This CDR3 region has 14 residues. V was shortened by 0 bases and J by 4 bases, with 8 bases between the two germline ends. CDR3 protein: CASSVGTHYNEQFF. The CDR3 region has the DNA TGTGCCAGCAGCGTAGGGACTCATTACAATGAGCAGTTCTTC.

The chain employs TRBV6-2 or TRBV6-3 and TRBJ1-5; 7 bases are a match to TRBD1. This CDR3 comprises 15 residues. Per the germline V gene, CDR1 is MNHEY and CDR2 is SVGEGT. Losses at the gene ends were 5 bases for V and 6 bases for J; bases not matched to a gene: 10. The CDR3 region is CASSDRVIGPQPQHF. The CDR3 DNA follows: TGTGCCAGCAGTGACAGGGTCATCGGCCCTCAGCCCCAGCATTTT.

The chain is built from TRBV6-2 or TRBV6-3 and TRBJ1-4, with TRBD1 matching over 7 bases. This CDR3 is built from 14 residues. The germline CDR1 and CDR2 sequences are MNHEY and SVGEGT. V shed 2 bases and J 5 bases; nucleotides not matched to a gene: 2. CDR3 DNA: TGTGCCAGCAGTTACACGGGACAGAATGAAAAACTGTTTTTT. Amino acid sequence: CASSYTGQNEKLFF.

This chain links TRBV5-1 with TRBJ2-4, with 10 bases fitting TRBD1. J lost 10 bases, V lost 4 bases, and 8 bases had no gene match. Germline values: CDR1 SGHRS, CDR2 YFSETQ. The CDR3 is 14 residues long. In nucleotides, the CDR3 is TGCGCCAGCAGCCCAAGGGACAGGGGAGGTATTCAGTACTTC. Protein: CASSPRDRGGIQYF.

The genes are TRBV6-5 and TRBJ2-1; 8 bases match TRBD2. CDR3 length equals 13 residues. The ends lost 8 bases at V and 9 bases at J; junction bases unmatched: 9. Germline CDR1 is MNHEY and CDR2 is SVGAGI. The CDR3 DNA is TGTGCCAGCTCTACGGGAGGGCCGGGTGAGCAGTTCTTC. Translated, it gives CASSTGGPGEQFF.

The rearrangement uses TRBV6-5 and TRBJ2-3, with 8 bases that match TRBD1. The CDR3 covers 15 residues. The V and J ends lost 6 bases and 4 bases, in that order; junction bases with no gene match: 9. The germline V gene has CDR1 MNHEY and CDR2 SVGAGI. The CDR3 protein is CASRETGALADTQYF. The CDR3 bases are TGTGCCAGCAGGGAGACAGGGGCACTGGCAGATACGCAGTATTTT.

The V gene is TRBV5-6, the J gene TRBJ1-5; tentatively, D is TRBD1 (5 bases). CDR3 size: 14 residues. Germline V gene sequence: CDR1 SGHDT, CDR2 YYEEEE. The V end lost 5 bases, the J end lost 0 bases, and 9 bases lay between the germline ends. CDR3 DNA: TGTGCCAGCAGTTACAGGAATAGCAATCAGCCCCAGCATTTT. Residues: CASSYRNSNQPQHF.

V gene TRBV6-1 combines with J gene TRBJ2-1; 13 bases map to TRBD2. Germline CDR1 reads MNHNS; CDR2 reads SASEGT. Trimming took 3 bases from V and 3 from J; bases not matched to a gene: 5. CDR3 length: 17 residues. The CDR3 protein is CASSDWTSGRDYNEQFF. In nucleotides, the CDR3 is TGTGCCAGCAGTGACTGGACTAGCGGGAGAGACTACAATGAGCAGTTCTTC.

The chain couples TRBV5-4 to TRBJ2-1, with 7 bases lining up with TRBD2. CDR1 is SGHNT and CDR2 is YYREEE in the germline V gene (reference sequence). The CDR3 runs 15 residues. V shed 0 bases, J shed 1 base, and the junction held 1 base outside the gene matches. The CDR3 sequence is CASSLERESYNEQFF. The CDR3 nucleotides read TGTGCCAGCAGCTTGGAGCGGGAATCCTACAATGAGCAGTTCTTC.

V gene TRBV25-1 combines with J gene TRBJ1-1; no clear D. This CDR3 is built from 13 residues. The germline V gene encodes CDR1 MGHDK and CDR2 SYGVNS. V dropped 7 bases and J dropped 1 base, with 10 bases sitting between them. The CDR3 spells CASTYSTNTEAFF. The CDR3 DNA reads as TGTGCCAGCACCTACTCCACGAACACTGAAGCTTTCTTT.

V is TRBV5-1 and J is TRBJ2-1, with 11 bases aligning to TRBD1. The CDR3 has 16 residues. The V gene's germline CDR1 is SGHRS and CDR2 YFSETQ. The junction had 8 bases not matched to a gene; V was cut back by 4 bases and J by 5 bases. The CDR3 coding sequence is TGCGCCAGCAGCATCAACACGGGACAGGGGGACAATGAGCAGTTCTTC. Translating it yields CASSINTGQGDNEQFF.

This CDR3 is CASSAAVGGPYNEQFF. Written as DNA, the CDR3 is TGTGCCAGCAGCGCAGCGGTGGGAGGACCCTACAATGAGCAGTTCTTC. This chain uses TRBV7-2 with TRBJ2-1, with D possibly TRBD2 on 6 matching bases. The length of the CDR3 is 16 residues. In germline, CDR1 is SGHTA, CDR2 FQGNSA. V shed 5 bases and J shed 2 bases, with 16 bases lying between them.

V is TRBV5-5 and J is TRBJ2-7, with D perhaps TRBD2 (6 bases). The CDR3 is made up of 14 amino acids. Trimming took 1 base from V and 0 from J, leaving 8 bases between them. Germline V CDR1 and CDR2: SGHKS, YYEKEE (reference sequence). As DNA, the CDR3 is TGTGCCAGCAGCTTGTTCGGGAGCTCCTACGAGCAGTACGTC. Translation: CASSLFGSSYEQYV.

The V call is TRBV5-1, the J call TRBJ2-5; 12 bases line up with TRBD2. The germline CDR1 and CDR2 sequences are SGHRS and YFSETQ. The CDR3 spans 14 residues. J was trimmed by 5 bases and V by 5 bases; bases with no gene match: 4. The CDR3 DNA reads as TGCGCCAGCAGAACCCTAGCGGGAGGGGAGACCCAGTACTTC. Translating it yields CASRTLAGGETQYF. The whole variable domain, remainder taken from reference TRBV5-1 and TRBJ2-5, is KAGVTQTPRYLIKTRGQQVTLSCSPISGHRSVSWYQQTPGQGLQFLFEYFSETQRNKGNFPGRFSGRQFSNSRSEMNVSTLELGDSALYLCASRTLAGGETQYFGPGTRLLVL.

The chain employs TRBV18 and TRBJ2-3; D uncertain. V lost 0 bases, J lost 3 bases, and 7 bases lay in between. Germline CDR1 and CDR2: KGHSH and LQKENI. This CDR3 region has 14 residues. CDR3 region: CASSPPERTDTQYF. The DNA of the CDR3 is TGTGCCAGCTCACCACCCGAGAGAACAGATACGCAGTATTTT.

The chain links TRBV7-8 to TRBJ2-7, with 11 nucleotides matching TRBD1. Germline trimming cut 5 bases from V and 2 bases from J; bases unmatched to any gene: 8. The CDR3 runs to 16 residues. Germline V lookup: CDR1 SGHVS, CDR2 FQNEAQ. The CDR3 nucleotides read TGTGCCAGCAGCAACCCCGGGACAGGGGGGCCCTACGAGCAGTACGTC. Translated: CASSNPGTGGPYEQYV.

The chain combines TRBV9 with TRBJ1-1, with D hard to call. The CDR3 sequence is 12 residues long. CDR1 SGDLS and CDR2 YYNGEE come from the germline V gene. With 5 bases removed from V and 1 base from J, the gap between germline ends came to 6 bases. Written as DNA, the CDR3 is TGTGCCAGCAGTCGGTGGAACACTGAAGCTTTCTTT. It yields the protein CASSRWNTEAFF.

V is TRBV5-1 and J is TRBJ2-1; TRBD2 agrees at 7 bases. CDR1 is SGHRS and CDR2 is YFSETQ in the germline V gene. The CDR3 sequence is 15 residues long. Germline trimming cut 0 bases from V and 6 bases from J; bases unmatched to any gene: 6. The CDR3 loop is CASSLVGGRVNEQFF. The CDR3 coding sequence is TGCGCCAGCAGCTTGGTCGGCGGGAGAGTCAATGAGCAGTTCTTC. Supplemented by reference TRBV5-1 and TRBJ2-1, the full variable domain reads KAGVTQTPRYLIKTRGQQVTLSCSPISGHRSVSWYQQTPGQGLQFLFEYFSETQRNKGNFPGRFSGRQFSNSRSEMNVSTLELGDSALYLCASSLVGGRVNEQFFGPGTRLTVL.

The rearrangement uses TRBV11-3 and TRBJ2-1; 14 nucleotides line up with TRBD2. CDR3 size: 18 residues. V trimming: 1 base; J trimming: 8 bases; junction bases outside the gene matches: 10. The V gene's germline CDR1 is SGHNT and CDR2 YENEEA. This CDR3 is CASSLAWTSGRPGDEQFF. CDR3 coding DNA: TGTGCCAGCAGCTTAGCTTGGACTAGCGGGAGGCCTGGGGATGAGCAGTTCTTC.

This sequence joins TRBV5-6 and TRBJ2-3; 10 bases fit TRBD2. The CDR3 is made up of 15 amino acids. Per the germline V gene, CDR1 is SGHDT and CDR2 is YYEEEE. With 1 base clipped from V and 4 bases from J, the junction kept 3 bases outside the gene matches. DNA for the CDR3: TGTGCCAGCAGCTTGCTAGCGGGAGCAGCAGATACGCAGTATTTT. Protein sequence: CASSLLAGAADTQYF.

The chain combines TRBV4-1 with TRBJ1-4; perhaps TRBD1 as D (5 bases). The CDR3 spans 17 residues. Germline V gene lookup returns CDR1 MGHRA and CDR2 YSYEKL. V lost 0 bases and J 0 bases, leaving 11 bases between the germline ends. CDR3: CASSQDQGWATNEKLFF. CDR3 DNA: TGCGCCAGCAGCCAAGATCAGGGTTGGGCAACTAATGAAAAACTGTTTTTT.